Listed below are T cell receptor beta chains from one sample, sequenced in a study of cytomegalovirus exposure and HLA in healthy donors. Clones were sequenced by immunoSEQ multiplex PCR, and TCRdb holds only the in-frame ones, with some missing. The sample yields around 160,000 clones, roughly 77% seen once. Sequences were obtained from PBMCs. The receptors were gathered from a male donor in good health and CMV-seronegative. The CDR3 runs from the conserved cysteine through the conserved F or W. A D gene is named only where the DNA matches it firmly. Part of the rows lack a size; the others show once, few, many or a class for expanded clones.

J	size	D	V	CDR3	DNA
TRBJ1-2	NA	TRBD1	TRBV5-8	CASNSGQGAHGYTF	TGTGCCAGCAACTCGGGACAGGGGGCGCATGGCTACACCTTC
TRBJ2-7	NA	TRBD2	TRBV27	CASSPLAGVQYEQYF	TGTGCCAGCAGTCCACTAGCGGGAGTCCAATACGAGCAGTACTTC
TRBJ1-2	NA	NA	TRBV28	CASSFSTGFGYTF	TGTGCCAGCAGTTTCTCTACAGGGTTTGGCTACACCTTC
TRBJ2-1	few	TRBD1	TRBV6-1	CASSQVGTGATEQFF	TGTGCCAGCAGCCAAGTGGGGACAGGGGCGACTGAGCAGTTCTTC
TRBJ1-2	NA	NA	TRBV18	CASSPGQPNYGYTF	TGTGCCAGCTCACCAGGACAGCCTAACTATGGCTACACCTTC
TRBJ2-3	NA	NA	TRBV10-3	CATGTDTQYF	TGTGCCACCGGCACAGATACGCAGTATTTT
TRBJ2-7	NA	TRBD2	TRBV15	CATSRGYSGSSYEQYF	TGTGCCACCAGCAGAGGGTACAGCGGGAGCTCCTACGAGCAGTACTTC
TRBJ2-2	NA	NA	TRBV19	CASGWPHTGELFF	TGTGCCAGCGGGTGGCCCCACACCGGGGAGCTGTTTTTT
TRBJ2-5	NA	NA	TRBV7-9	CASSIMGAQETQYF	TGTGCCAGCAGCATCATGGGAGCCCAAGAGACCCAGTACTTC
TRBJ1-2	NA	TRBD1	TRBV7-9	CASSSRGLDGYTF	TGTGCCAGCAGCTCCAGGGGGCTGGATGGCTACACCTTC
TRBJ2-2	once	TRBD2	TRBV4-1	CASSQVGAGGKYTGELFF	TGCGCCAGCAGCCAAGTCGGAGCGGGGGGCAAGTACACCGGGGAGCTGTTTTTT
TRBJ1-2	NA	NA	TRBV18	CASSSQGSYGYTF	TGTGCCAGCTCATCTCAGGGGTCCTATGGCTACACCTTC
TRBJ2-5	NA	NA	TRBV6-1	CASSAPQLTQYF	TGTGCCAGCAGTGCGCCTCAGTTGACCCAGTACTTC
TRBJ1-5	NA	NA	TRBV5-4	CASSLDSKNQPQHF	TGTGCCAGCAGCCTGGACAGCAAAAATCAGCCCCAGCATTTT